This is a list of T cell receptor beta chains from one sample in a study of T cell responses to AZD1222 COVID-19 vaccine. Clones were read by immunoSEQ multiplex PCR, and TCRdb kept only the in-frame ones, dropping some. The table lists about 76,000 clones, more than 90% of them singletons. The source material was peripheral blood, sampled on day 0 of AZD1222 vaccination. These receptors came from an adult in good health. CDR3s include the opening cysteine and the closing phenylalanine or tryptophan. D genes are given only for firm matches.

J gene,D gene,V gene,CDR3 DNA,CDR3 protein
TRBJ2-7,.,TRBV30,TGTGCCTGGAGTGTCCCTGGAATGGGGGACGAGCAGTACTTC,CAWSVPGMGDEQYF
TRBJ1-6,TRBD1,TRBV11-3,TGTGCCAGCAGCCTGACCGGGACAGGATATTCACCCCTCCACTTT,CASSLTGTGYSPLHF
TRBJ2-7,.,TRBV12-3/TRBV12-4,TGTGCCAGCAGTGAGGACAGAGCCTACGAGCAGTACTTC,CASSEDRAYEQYF
TRBJ2-7,.,TRBV6-2/TRBV6-3,TGTGCCAGCAGTTACCCGACAGGCGAGTCCTACGAGCAGTACTTC,CASSYPTGESYEQYF
TRBJ1-3,TRBD1,TRBV28,TGTGCCAGCAGCCCGTCGGACAGGGACTCTGGAAACACCATATATTTT,CASSPSDRDSGNTIYF
TRBJ2-3,TRBD2,TRBV7-2,TGTGCCAGCAGCATCCGACTAGCGGGAGCGGCAGATACGCAGTATTTT,CASSIRLAGAADTQYF
TRBJ2-7,.,TRBV30,TGTGCCTGGAGTGACAACCACTACGAGCAGTACTTC,CAWSDNHYEQYF
TRBJ1-1,.,TRBV5-4,TGTGCCAGCAGCTTGGATGGGGGCTCTATGAACACTGAAGCTTTCTTT,CASSLDGGSMNTEAFF
TRBJ1-2,TRBD1,TRBV11-3,TGTGCCAGCAGCTTAAGAGGGGGCGACTATGGCTACACCTTC,CASSLRGGDYGYTF
TRBJ2-7,.,TRBV6-1,TGTGCCAGCAGTGAGTACGAGCAGTACTTC,CASSEYEQYF
TRBJ2-7,TRBD2,TRBV5-6,TGTGCCAGCAGCTCCGTGACTAGCGACTACGAGCAGTACTTC,CASSSVTSDYEQYF
TRBJ1-5,.,TRBV7-3,TGTGCCAGCAGCTTAACGGCTGGACTTTATAGCAATCAGCCCCAGCATTTT,CASSLTAGLYSNQPQHF
TRBJ2-3,.,TRBV5-4,TGTGCCAGCAGCCTGAAGGTGGCCGCCCGGGGGCATACGCAGTATTTT,CASSLKVAARGHTQYF
TRBJ2-7,.,TRBV5-1,TGCGCCAGCAGCTTGGGCCAGGTTAGCTACGAGCAGTACTTC,CASSLGQVSYEQYF
TRBJ2-5,.,TRBV20-1,TGCAGTGCTAGTGAAGACAGGTACCAAGAGACCCAGTACTTC,CSASEDRYQETQYF
TRBJ1-3,TRBD1,TRBV18,TGTGCCAGCTCACGAGGACAGGGACCTGGAAACACCATATATTTT,CASSRGQGPGNTIYF
TRBJ1-5,.,TRBV2,TGTGCCAGCAGGGAGTTTGTGAGCAATCAGCCCCAGCATTTT,CASREFVSNQPQHF
TRBJ1-4,TRBD1,TRBV5-4,TGTGCCAGCAGCTCCGGGACAGATAATGAAAAACTGTTTTTT,CASSSGTDNEKLFF
TRBJ1-3,.,TRBV5-4,TGTGCCATAACCCATGGGGGAAACGCCGGAAACACCATATATTTT,CAITHGGNAGNTIYF
TRBJ1-3,.,TRBV18,TGTGCCAGCTCACCGACGCAATGGAACTCTGGAAACACCATATATTTT,CASSPTQWNSGNTIYF
TRBJ2-1,TRBD2,TRBV11-3,TGTGCCAGCAGCTTAAGCGGGAGCTCCTACAATGAGCAGTTCTTC,CASSLSGSSYNEQFF
TRBJ1-2,.,TRBV7-9,TGTGCCAGTTCAAACAGTCGATATTCTAGGAGGATTAACTATGGCTACACCTTC,CASSNSRYSRRINYGYTF